One T cell receptor beta chain is described in this entry. Its antigen remains unidentified. Per-base qualities were not stored, and no clone one base away is much larger. To demonstrate the VDJtools post-analysis software, TCR beta repertoires were profiled from the peripheral blood of some 12 young patients with multiple sclerosis. The patients with multiple sclerosis were children and adolescents between about 6 and 16 years of age. The sample originates from a study of post-analysis software for immune sequencing data (dated by TCRdb to about 2015). For the study in its entirety: Relapsing-remitting, secondary progressive and progressive-relapsing multiple sclerosis were recorded as disease courses, and subtype annotation was lacking for some patients. Patient repertoires were compared against about a dozen previously published healthy control repertoires from donors aged roughly 6 to 28 years. A subset of samples was prepared in parallel using single-end sample barcoding, then pooled and co-amplified after Illumina adapter ligation. What the authors observed across the whole study: Compared with controls, multiple sclerosis patients had significantly lower normalized Chao1 diversity, a finding suggesting substantial peripheral T-cell clonal expansion. The control group was slightly older than the multiple sclerosis patient group. About five TRBV segments, including TRBV5-6, TRBV5-1 and TRBV20-1, were significantly more frequent in patients than controls. When samples were clustered directly using the F measure, samples prepared in the same batch co-clustered strongly, which prompted a batch-effect correction.

The germline V gene specifies WSHSY as CDR1 and SAAADI as CDR2. There are 16 amino acids in the CDR3, from cysteine to phenylalanine inclusive. The kept DNA is CDR3 alone, 48 bases in frame from the first base. Library preparation used PCR. The sequencer was an Illumina HiSeq 2500. To reduce PCR and sequencing biases, unique molecular identifiers were incorporated into the TCR beta cDNA libraries. Approximately 500,000 cDNA molecules were obtained for every 1 to 10 million input T cells, so each molecule roughly corresponded to one T cell. The patient libraries were prepared and sequenced with the same protocol used for the earlier healthy control dataset. Samples belonging to the same batch were prepared together, multiplexed and sequenced on a shared HiSeq lane. The authors' pipeline ran thus. Raw barcoded reads were processed with MIGEC, discarding single-read molecular identifier groups before consensus assembly and CDR3 extraction. Clonotype tables were post-analysed with VDJtools, normalizing diversity by down-sampling all datasets to the smallest sample size. In repertoire overlap clustering, CDR3 amino acid sequences, but not nucleotide sequences, were matched to correct batch-related cross-sample contamination. The raw public reads went through TCRdb reprocessing: fastp at Q25, MiXCR clone calling, in-frame beta chains kept. Rows are unified per CDR3 protein, each entry keeping the most common DNA and genes. V and J calls and clone size were set by TCRdb, not the authors. This sample comprises about 770,000 distinct CDR3 sequences, about 43% of them detected only once. The top ten constitute approximately 4.4% of the sample.

The rearranged segments are TRBV10-2 and TRBJ2-5; matching of 6 bases hints at TRBD1 as the D gene. The DNA end is more similar to TRBJ2-7, so the J call may be wrong. The sample comprised blood. This TCR derives from a girl aged 5-17 years with multiple sclerosis. Here is the DNA: TGCGCCAGCAGTGAGATATGGGACACCCACCAATACGAGCAGTACTTC. Its translation is CASSEIWDTHQYEQYF.